This T cell receptor (beta chain) appears in the sequencing data of a study of T cell responses to AZD1222 COVID-19 vaccine. Study results and caveats: Of spike-specific TCRs, nearly half reportedly target regions left unmutated in variants. Baseline seropositives among AZD1222 recipients totaled only six or seven. Spike-specific TCRs gained breadth and depth after people received two AZD1222 doses.

There are 15 residues in the CDR3. Trimming pared 0 bases from V and 5 bases from J, leaving 14 bases between. The germline CDR1 and CDR2 sequences are SGDLS and YYNGEE. Repertoires were generated with immunoSEQ multiplex PCR, while TCRdb's copy carries only in-frame clones and drops some. Here the sample spans some 120,000 clones, roughly 84% being singletons. Comment on this clone: Its antigen remains unknown.

This clonotype was obtained from an adult who received the AZD1222 COVID-19 vaccine. V is TRBV9 and J is TRBJ1-1; unclear D gene. The source material was peripheral blood, sampled 28 days after the second AZD1222 dose. The CDR3 DNA reads as TGTGCCAGCAGCGTAGAGGTCGGGCTCCGGACTGAAGCTTTCTTT. This codes for CASSVEVGLRTEAFF.